This entry describes one TCR beta chain. The sample belongs to a study of human CD8 memory T cell subsets. By UMI-labeled 5' RACE, the TCR beta libraries were made. Reanalyzing the 5' RACE reads, TCRdb keeps one entry per CDR3 protein, without DNA. The sample totals approximately 5,400 distinct CDR3 sequences; its top ten clones hold 35% to 45%. Germline V CDR1 and CDR2: SGHDN, FVKESK. This CDR3 region has 19 residues. Sequencing input: CD8+ effector memory T cells (TEM) sorted from PBMCs. Documented subset: effector memory CD8 T cells, CCR7- CD45RO+ CD95+. This receptor was taken from a human donor in good health. The rearrangement links TRBV14 to TRBJ2-1; the TCRdb call, TRBD2, lacks DNA for checking. CDR3 amino acids: CATFWQNPRNHFRCQVQFF.